This T cell receptor beta chain was obtained from a study of STAT5B mutations in CD4+ large granular lymphocyte leukemia. Study-level information: Among healthy controls, a particular HLA allele went with more CDR3 'QG' motifs.

The CDR3 length is 12 residues. V lost 2 bases and J 5 bases, leaving 6 bases between the germline ends. Per germline, CDR1 SEHNR and CDR2 FQNEAQ (reference sequence). The study, taken as a whole, reports: Patient CD4-sorted repertoires stayed more clonal than healthy ones after leukemic-clone removal. No patients shared main leukemic clonotypes, though approximately 26% appeared at low frequency elsewhere.

This clone was seen a handful of times. Its cognate antigen is unknown. Method: immunoSEQ multiplex PCR; TCRdb's copy keeps in-frame clones and lacks some. This table has around 33,000 clones, 69% appearing once. The chain uses TRBV7-9 and TRBJ1-1; unclear D gene. The sequence was obtained from a human donor in good health. Specimen: CD4+ T cells from blood buffy coats. CDR3 in DNA: TGTGCCAGCAGCTTACAAGTTACTGAAGCTTTCTTT. Protein: CASSLQVTEAFF.